Below, one T cell receptor (beta chain) is given with its context. These data come from a study of blood T cell repertoires in COVID-19. Whole-study context: The analysed material was cDNA or gDNA that came from T cells, B-cell-depleted T cells, or PBMCs.

The ends lost 5 bases at V and 1 base at J; junction bases unmatched: 10. This CDR3 region has 17 residues. Per germline, CDR1 SQVTM and CDR2 ANQGSEA. Original processing notes: Estimates of nucleated cell counts were drawn from the amplification of reference gene primers. Some clones are missing from TCRdb's copy, which holds only in-frame ones; the method was immunoSEQ multiplex PCR. That table is the source of V, J and clone size, and D and trimming were worked out from the DNA. The sample contains some 120,000 clones, 85% to 90% of which appear only once. The sequencing input was peripheral blood. The J gene is TRBJ2-6, the V gene TRBV29-1, with 8 bases fitting TRBD1. This TCR was sampled from a man aged 60 to 69 with acute or convalescent COVID-19. CDR3 region: CSVPGGDPVSGANVLTF. As DNA, the CDR3 is TGCAGCGTTCCAGGGGGCGACCCCGTTTCTGGGGCCAACGTCCTGACTTTC.